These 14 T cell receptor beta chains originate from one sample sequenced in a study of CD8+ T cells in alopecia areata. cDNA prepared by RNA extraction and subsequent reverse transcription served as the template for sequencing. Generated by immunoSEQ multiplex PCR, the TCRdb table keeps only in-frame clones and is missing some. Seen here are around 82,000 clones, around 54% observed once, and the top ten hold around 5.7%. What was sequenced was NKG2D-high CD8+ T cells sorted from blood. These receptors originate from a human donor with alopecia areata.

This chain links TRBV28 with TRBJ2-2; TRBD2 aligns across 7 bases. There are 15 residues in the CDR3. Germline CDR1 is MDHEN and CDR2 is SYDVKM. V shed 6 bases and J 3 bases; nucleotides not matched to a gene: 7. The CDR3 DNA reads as TGTGCCAGCAGCTCTCCGGGACTATACACCGGGGAGCTGTTTTTT. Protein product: CASSSPGLYTGELFF. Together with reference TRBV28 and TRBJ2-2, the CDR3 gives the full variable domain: DVKVTQSSRYLVKRTGEKVFLECVQDMDHENMFWYRQDPGLGLRLIYFSYDVKMKEKGDIPEGYSVSREKKERFSLILESASTNQTSMYLCASSSPGLYTGELFFGEGSRLTVL.

The CDR3, as DNA: TGCGCCAGCAGCCAAGGTCAATTCACAGATACGCAGTATTTT. Amino acid sequence: CASSQGQFTDTQYF. The chain links TRBV4-1 to TRBJ2-3, with no clear D. V dropped 1 base and J dropped 2 bases, with 7 bases sitting between them. The CDR3 is 14 residues long. Germline V CDR1 and CDR2: MGHRA, YSYEKL.

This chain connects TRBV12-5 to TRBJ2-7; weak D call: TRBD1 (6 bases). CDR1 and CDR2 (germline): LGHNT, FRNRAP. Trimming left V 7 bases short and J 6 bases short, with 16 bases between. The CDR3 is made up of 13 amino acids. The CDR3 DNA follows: TGTGCTAGTGCCGATCCACCAGGGGTCGAGCAGTACTTC. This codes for CASADPPGVEQYF. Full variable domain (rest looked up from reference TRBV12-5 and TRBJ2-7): DARVTQTPRHKVTEMGQEVTMRCQPILGHNTVFWYRQTMMQGLELLAYFRNRAPLDDSGMPKDRFSAEMPDATLATLKIQPSEPRDSAVYFCASADPPGVEQYFGPGTRLTVT.

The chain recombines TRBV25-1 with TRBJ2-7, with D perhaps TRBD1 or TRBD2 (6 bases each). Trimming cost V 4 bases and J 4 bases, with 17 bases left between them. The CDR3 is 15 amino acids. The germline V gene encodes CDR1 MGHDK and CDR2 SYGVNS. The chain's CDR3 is CASSVFLGGGYEQYF. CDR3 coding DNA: TGTGCCAGCAGTGTATTCTTAGGGGGAGGTTACGAGCAGTACTTC.

This CDR3 is CASSDGPANTGELFF. The CDR3 region has the DNA TGTGCCAGCAGTGATGGGCCCGCGAACACCGGGGAGCTGTTTTTT. V and J are TRBV2 and TRBJ2-2; no reliable D call. The CDR3 runs 15 residues. With 3 bases removed from V and 0 bases from J, the gap between germline ends came to 8 bases. Germline V gene lookup returns CDR1 SNHLY and CDR2 FYNNEI. Supplemented by reference TRBV2 and TRBJ2-2, the full variable domain reads EPEVTQTPSHQVTQMGQEVILRCVPISNHLYFYWYRQILGQKVEFLVSFYNNEISEKSEIFDDQFSVERPDGSNFTLKIRSTKLEDSAMYFCASSDGPANTGELFFGEGSRLTVL.

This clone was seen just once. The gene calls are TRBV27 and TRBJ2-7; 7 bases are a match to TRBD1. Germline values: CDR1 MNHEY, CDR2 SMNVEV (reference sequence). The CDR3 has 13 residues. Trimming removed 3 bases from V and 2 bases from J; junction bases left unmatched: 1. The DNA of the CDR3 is TGTGCCAGCAGTTTCGGACAGGCCTACGAGCAGTACTTC. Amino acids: CASSFGQAYEQYF.

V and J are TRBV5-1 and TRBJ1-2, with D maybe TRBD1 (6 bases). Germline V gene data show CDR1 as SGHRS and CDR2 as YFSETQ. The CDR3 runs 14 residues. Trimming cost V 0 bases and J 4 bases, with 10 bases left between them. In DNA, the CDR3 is TGCGCCAGCAGCTTGGCGGGGGCCGGCTATGGCTACACCTTC. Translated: CASSLAGAGYGYTF.

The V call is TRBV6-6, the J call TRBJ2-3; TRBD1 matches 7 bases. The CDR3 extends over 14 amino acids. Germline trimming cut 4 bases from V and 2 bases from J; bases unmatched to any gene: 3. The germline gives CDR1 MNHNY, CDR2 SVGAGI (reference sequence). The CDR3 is CASSWDSPTDTQYF. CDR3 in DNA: TGTGCCAGCAGTTGGGACAGCCCCACAGATACGCAGTATTTT.

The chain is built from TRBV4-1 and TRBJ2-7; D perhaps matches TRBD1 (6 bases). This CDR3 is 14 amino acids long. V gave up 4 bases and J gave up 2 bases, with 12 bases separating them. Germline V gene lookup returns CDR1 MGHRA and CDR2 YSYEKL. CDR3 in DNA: TGCGCCAGCAGCCCAACAGGGTCCACCTACGAGCAGTACTTC. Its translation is CASSPTGSTYEQYF.

This chain's CDR3 is CSVRLVTDTQYF. The CDR3 DNA reads TGCAGCGTTAGGTTGGTTACAGATACGCAGTATTTT. The V call is TRBV29-1, the J call TRBJ2-3; D gene uncertain. Trimming shortened V by 5 bases and J by 3 bases, and 9 bases separated the two germline ends. The CDR3 has 12 amino acids. Germline lookup yields CDR1 SQVTM and CDR2 ANQGSEA.

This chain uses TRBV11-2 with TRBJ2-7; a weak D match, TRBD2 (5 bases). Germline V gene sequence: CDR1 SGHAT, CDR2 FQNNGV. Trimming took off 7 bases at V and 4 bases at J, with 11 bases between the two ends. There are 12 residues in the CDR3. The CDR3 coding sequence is TGTGCCAGCAAGGAGGTTGGGTACGAGCAGTACTTC. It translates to CASKEVGYEQYF.

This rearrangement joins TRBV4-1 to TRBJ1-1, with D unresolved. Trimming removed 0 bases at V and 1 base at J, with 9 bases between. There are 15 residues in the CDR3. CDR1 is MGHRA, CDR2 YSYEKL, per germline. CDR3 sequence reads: CASSQDGEKNTEAFF. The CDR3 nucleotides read TGCGCCAGCAGCCAAGATGGGGAAAAGAACACTGAAGCTTTCTTT.

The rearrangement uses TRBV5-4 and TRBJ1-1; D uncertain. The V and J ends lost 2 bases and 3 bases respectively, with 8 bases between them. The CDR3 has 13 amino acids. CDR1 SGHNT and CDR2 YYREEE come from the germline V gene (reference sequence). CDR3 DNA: TGTGCCAGCAGCTTATACAGCTACACTGAAGCTTTCTTT. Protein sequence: CASSLYSYTEAFF.

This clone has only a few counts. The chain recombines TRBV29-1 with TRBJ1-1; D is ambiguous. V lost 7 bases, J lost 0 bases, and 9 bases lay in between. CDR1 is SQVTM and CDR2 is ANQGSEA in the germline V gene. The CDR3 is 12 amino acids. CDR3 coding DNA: TGCAGCGGGTCAGTGATGAACACTGAAGCTTTCTTT. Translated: CSGSVMNTEAFF.